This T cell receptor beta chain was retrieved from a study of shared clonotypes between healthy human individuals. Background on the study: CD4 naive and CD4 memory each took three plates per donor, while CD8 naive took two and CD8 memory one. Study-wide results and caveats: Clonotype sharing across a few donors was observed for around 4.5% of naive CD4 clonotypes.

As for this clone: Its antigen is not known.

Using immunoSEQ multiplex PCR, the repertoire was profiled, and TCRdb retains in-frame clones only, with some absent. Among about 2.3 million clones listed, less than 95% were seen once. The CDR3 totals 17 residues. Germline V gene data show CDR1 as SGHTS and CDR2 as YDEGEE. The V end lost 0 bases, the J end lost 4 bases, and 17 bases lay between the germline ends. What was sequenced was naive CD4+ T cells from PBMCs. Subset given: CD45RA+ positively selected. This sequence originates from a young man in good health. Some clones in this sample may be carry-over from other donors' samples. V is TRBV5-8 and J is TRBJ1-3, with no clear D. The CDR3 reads CASSLAYRGSRGNTIYF. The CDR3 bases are TGTGCCAGCAGCTTGGCTTACCGTGGCAGCCGCGGAAACACCATATATTTT.